The next 15 T cell receptor beta chains were all read from a single sample in a study of vaccination and CD4 T cells after COVID-19. Once obtained from cultured CD4+ T cells, the DNA was sequenced using the Oncomine TCR Beta short-read assay. TCRdb re-analysed the PCR reads in MiXCR, keeping a single row per CDR3 protein. Of roughly 20,000 distinct CDR3 sequences detected, approximately 57% appear once; the ten largest clones hold around 8.9%. The treatment here: 10-day PBMC culture with coronavirus spike peptide pools or control peptides (ViraFEST assay). These receptors have no identified antigens. The material sequenced was CD4+ T cells from blood, cultured in vitro, taken after SARS-CoV-2 vaccination. The source is a human donor who had recovered from COVID-19.

V gene TRBV30 combines with J gene TRBJ1-6; TRBD1 is a possible D gene (5 bases). The length of the CDR3 is 17 residues. V gave up 2 bases and J gave up 11 bases, with 25 bases separating them. CDR1 GTSNPN and CDR2 SVGIG come from the germline V gene (reference sequence). CDR3 region: CAWSLQPPIQGIAPLHF. CDR3 sequence (DNA): TGTGCCTGGAGTTTGCAACCCCCTATTCAGGGAATCGCACCCCTCCACTTT.

V gene TRBV7-3 combines with J gene TRBJ1-4; 7 bases align to TRBD1. V lost 5 bases, J lost 7 bases, and 4 bases stayed unmatched. The CDR3 runs 13 residues. Per germline, CDR1 SGHTA and CDR2 FQGTGA. The CDR3 protein is CASSLRQGEKLFF. The CDR3, as DNA: TGTGCCAGCAGCCTCCGACAGGGTGAAAAACTGTTTTTT.

This clonotype showed up just once. The V call is TRBV20-1, the J call TRBJ2-7; D gene uncertain. Germline CDR1 DFQATT, CDR2 SNEGSKA (reference sequence). The CDR3 has 12 amino acids. The V end was cut by 6 bases, the J end by 3 bases, with 12 bases between. The CDR3 protein is CSARGALYEQYF. The CDR3 nucleotides are TGCAGTGCCCGCGGTGCTCTCTACGAGCAGTACTTC.

The gene calls are TRBV20-1 and TRBJ2-5, with 10 bases that match TRBD2. V lost 4 bases to trimming and J lost 4 bases; unmatched junction nucleotides: 9. Germline V lookup: CDR1 DFQATT, CDR2 SNEGSKA (reference sequence). CDR3 size: 15 residues. The DNA for the CDR3 is TGCAGTGCTACCCTCGGGGCTAGCGGGGGAGAGACCCAGTACTTC. Its translation is CSATLGASGGETQYF.

In this sample, this clonotype turned up a few times. The rearrangement uses TRBV6-1 and TRBJ2-5, with 8 positions matching TRBD1. The CDR3 is 13 residues long. J lost 4 bases, V lost 6 bases, and 4 bases had no gene match. CDR1 is MNHNS, CDR2 SASEGT, per germline. Written as DNA, the CDR3 is TGTGCCAGCAGCAGAGGACAGGGAGAGACCCAGTACTTC. Its protein product is CASSRGQGETQYF.

This clonotype occurred a few times. The DNA of the CDR3 is TGCAGTGCTAGAAAGCCCGGGGGAGGGGCCTACAATGAGCAGTTCTTC. Translated: CSARKPGGGAYNEQFF. The chain joins TRBV20-1 to TRBJ2-1; the match to TRBD2 covers 7 bases. CDR1 is DFQATT and CDR2 is SNEGSKA in the germline V gene (reference sequence). The CDR3 runs to 16 residues. The V segment lost 2 bases and the J segment 2 bases; nucleotides outside the gene matches: 9.

V usage is TRBV20-1 and J usage is TRBJ1-2; D not certain. V was clipped by 3 bases and J by 3 bases, with 11 bases between them. The CDR3 runs 13 residues. The germline V gene encodes CDR1 DFQATT and CDR2 SNEGSKA (reference sequence). The DNA of the CDR3 is TGCAGTGCTAGGGGTCGTCCGGACTATGGCTACACCTTC. Encoded protein: CSARGRPDYGYTF.

This rearrangement joins TRBV19 to TRBJ2-1; the D gene is possibly TRBD2 (5 bases). The germline V gene encodes CDR1 LNHDA and CDR2 SQIVND (reference sequence). V lost 8 bases to trimming and J lost 5 bases, with 19 bases between them. The CDR3 has 15 residues. CDR3 DNA: TGTGCCAGTTCCTTAGCCAGCGGACCAAACAATGAGCAGTTCTTC. As protein: CASSLASGPNNEQFF.

The rearrangement links TRBV2 to TRBJ2-1, with 8 bases identical to TRBD1. This CDR3 has 15 amino acids. V was clipped by 6 bases and J by 5 bases; unmatched bases: 9. Germline values: CDR1 SNHLY, CDR2 FYNNEI. In DNA form, the CDR3 reads TGTGCCAGCAGGAGCCGGACAGGGATGAACAATGAGCAGTTCTTC. It yields the protein CASRSRTGMNNEQFF.

This clonotype has only a few counts. The chain links TRBV28 to TRBJ1-5; D not resolved. The V gene's germline CDR1 is MDHEN and CDR2 SYDVKM. The CDR3 length is 12 residues. V was shortened by 6 bases and J by 5 bases, with 8 bases between the two germline ends. The CDR3 reads CASRNGHQPQHF. In nucleotides, the CDR3 is TGTGCCAGCAGAAATGGGCATCAGCCCCAGCATTTT.

The rearrangement uses TRBV5-4 and TRBJ1-2, with 7 nucleotides matching TRBD1. The CDR3 runs 15 residues. CDR1 and CDR2 (germline): SGHNT, YYREEE (reference sequence). Unmatched junction bases numbered 9, after V lost 0 bases and J lost 7 bases. CDR3 amino acids: CASSLVARTGGGYTF. The CDR3 region has the DNA TGTGCCAGCAGCTTGGTTGCCCGGACAGGTGGTGGCTACACCTTC.

V is TRBV2 and J is TRBJ2-5; 7 bases line up with TRBD2. This CDR3 region has 17 residues. V lost 5 bases, J lost 5 bases, and 17 bases stayed unmatched. Germline lookup yields CDR1 SNHLY and CDR2 FYNNEI. The CDR3 region is CASSRYRSRSGGETQYF. In nucleotides, the CDR3 is TGTGCCAGCAGTCGTTATAGGAGCCGATCGGGGGGTGAGACCCAGTACTTC.

This chain joins TRBV6-2 or TRBV6-3 and TRBJ1-2; TRBD1 might be the D (5 bases). The CDR3 spans 15 residues. Germline CDR1 is MNHEY and CDR2 is SVGEGT. The V end was cut by 0 bases, the J end by 3 bases, with 11 bases between. The CDR3 is CASSYSPGMDYGYTF. The CDR3 bases are TGTGCCAGCAGTTACTCGCCAGGGATGGACTATGGCTACACCTTC.

This sequence joins TRBV12-3 or TRBV12-4 and TRBJ1-2, with D uncertain. Trimming stripped 1 base from V and 5 bases from J, with 8 bases between. This CDR3 comprises 13 residues. The CDR3 is CASSLDGIYGYTF. In nucleotides, the CDR3 is TGTGCCAGCAGTTTAGACGGGATATATGGCTACACCTTC.

The chain joins TRBV20-1 to TRBJ2-6, with no clear D. Looked up from germline, CDR1 is DFQATT and CDR2 is SNEGSKA (reference sequence). This CDR3 is 14 amino acids long. The germline V and J ends were trimmed by 3 bases and 0 bases, with 6 bases remaining between them. For the CDR3, the DNA is TGCAGTGCTAGGGGTGCCTCTGGGGCCAACGTCCTGACTTTC. Translation: CSARGASGANVLTF.